This TCR beta chain was documented in a study of control samples from healthy donors and cancer patients. CDR1 and CDR2 (germline): MNHEY, SMNVEV (reference sequence). The CDR3 extends over 16 amino acids. The germline V and J ends were trimmed by 3 bases and 5 bases, with 16 bases remaining between them. This clone is a singleton in its sample. Sequencing used immunoSEQ multiplex PCR; TCRdb keeps in-frame clones, though not all of them. The sample lists about 40,000 clones, about 90% occurring once. Sequences were obtained from blood. This receptor was identified in a woman aged 45 to 65 in good health. The gene calls are TRBV27 and TRBJ2-2; D tentatively reads TRBD1 or TRBD2 (6 bases each). The CDR3 coding sequence is TGTGCCAGCAGTTTCTCCCAAGGGGGGTGGACCGGGGAGCTGTTTTTT. The encoded protein is CASSFSQGGWTGELFF.